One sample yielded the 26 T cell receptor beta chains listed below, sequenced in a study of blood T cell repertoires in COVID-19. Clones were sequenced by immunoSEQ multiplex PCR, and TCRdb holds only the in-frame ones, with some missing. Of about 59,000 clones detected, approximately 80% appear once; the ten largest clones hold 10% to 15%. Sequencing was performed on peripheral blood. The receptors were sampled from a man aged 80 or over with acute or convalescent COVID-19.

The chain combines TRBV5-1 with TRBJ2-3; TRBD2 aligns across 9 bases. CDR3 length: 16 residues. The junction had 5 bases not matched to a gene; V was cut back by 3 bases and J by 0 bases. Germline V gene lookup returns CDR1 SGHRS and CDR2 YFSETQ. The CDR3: CASSSTLAGSTDTQYF. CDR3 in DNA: TGCGCCAGCAGCTCCACCCTAGCGGGGAGCACAGATACGCAGTATTTT. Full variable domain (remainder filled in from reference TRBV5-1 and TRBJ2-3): KAGVTQTPRYLIKTRGQQVTLSCSPISGHRSVSWYQQTPGQGLQFLFEYFSETQRNKGNFPGRFSGRQFSNSRSEMNVSTLELGDSALYLCASSSTLAGSTDTQYFGPGTRLTVL.

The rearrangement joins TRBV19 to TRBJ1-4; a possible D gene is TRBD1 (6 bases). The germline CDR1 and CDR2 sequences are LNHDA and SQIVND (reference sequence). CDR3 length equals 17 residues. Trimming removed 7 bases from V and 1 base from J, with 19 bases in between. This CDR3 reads CASKVLVEGETNEKLFF. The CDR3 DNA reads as TGTGCCAGTAAGGTATTGGTAGAGGGGGAAACTAATGAAAAACTGTTTTTT.

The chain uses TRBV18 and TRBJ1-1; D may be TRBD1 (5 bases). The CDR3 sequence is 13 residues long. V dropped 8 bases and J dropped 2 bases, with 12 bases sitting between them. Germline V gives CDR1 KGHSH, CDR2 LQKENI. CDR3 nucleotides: TGTGCCAGCGCCCAACAGGATAACACTGAAGCTTTCTTT. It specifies CASAQQDNTEAFF.

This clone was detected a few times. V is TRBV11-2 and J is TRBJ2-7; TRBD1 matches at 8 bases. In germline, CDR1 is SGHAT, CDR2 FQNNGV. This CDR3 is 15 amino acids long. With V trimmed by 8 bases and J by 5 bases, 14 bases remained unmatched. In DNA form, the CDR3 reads TGTGCCAGCGCCTCCCGTGGCAGGGGGCACGACGAGCAGTACTTC. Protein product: CASASRGRGHDEQYF.

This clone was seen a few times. The CDR3 DNA follows: TGTGCCAGCAGCAGGGACACTACCAACTATGGCTACACCTTC. Translating it yields CASSRDTTNYGYTF. This chain uses TRBV5-4 with TRBJ1-2; tentatively, D is TRBD1 (6 bases). The CDR3 totals 14 residues. Germline CDR1 is SGHNT and CDR2 is YYREEE (reference sequence). V dropped 4 bases and J dropped 2 bases, with 12 bases sitting between them.

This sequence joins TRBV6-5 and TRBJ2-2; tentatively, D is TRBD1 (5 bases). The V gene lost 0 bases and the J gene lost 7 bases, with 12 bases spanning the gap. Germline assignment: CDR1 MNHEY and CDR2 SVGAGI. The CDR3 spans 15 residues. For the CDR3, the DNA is TGTGCCAGCAGTTACTCGAGTGGGGCCGGCGGGGAGCTGTTTTTT. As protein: CASSYSSGAGGELFF.

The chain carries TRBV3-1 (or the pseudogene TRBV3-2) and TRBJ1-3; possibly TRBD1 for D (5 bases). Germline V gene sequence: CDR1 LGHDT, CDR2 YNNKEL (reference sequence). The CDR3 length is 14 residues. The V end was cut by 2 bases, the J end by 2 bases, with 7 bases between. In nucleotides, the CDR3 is TGTGCCAGCAGCCAACAGGGTACTGGAAACACCATATATTTT. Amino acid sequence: CASSQQGTGNTIYF.

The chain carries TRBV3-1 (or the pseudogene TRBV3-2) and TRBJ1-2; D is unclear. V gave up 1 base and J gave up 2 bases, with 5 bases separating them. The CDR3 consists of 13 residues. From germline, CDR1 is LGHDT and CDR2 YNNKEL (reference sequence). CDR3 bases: TGTGCCAGCAGCCAAGCTAAGAACTATGGCTACACCTTC. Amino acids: CASSQAKNYGYTF.

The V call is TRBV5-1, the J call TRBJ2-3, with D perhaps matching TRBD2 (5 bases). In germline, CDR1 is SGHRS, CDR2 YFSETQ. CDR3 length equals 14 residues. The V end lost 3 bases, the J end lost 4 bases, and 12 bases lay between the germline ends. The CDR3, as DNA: TGCGCCAGCAGCTATGAGGGAGAGGCAGATACGCAGTATTTT. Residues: CASSYEGEADTQYF.

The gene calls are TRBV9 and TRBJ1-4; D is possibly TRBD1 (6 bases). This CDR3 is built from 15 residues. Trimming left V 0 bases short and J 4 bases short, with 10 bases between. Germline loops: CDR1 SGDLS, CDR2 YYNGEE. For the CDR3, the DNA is TGTGCCAGCAGCGTAGCGGCAGGGGTTAATGAAAAACTGTTTTTT. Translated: CASSVAAGVNEKLFF.

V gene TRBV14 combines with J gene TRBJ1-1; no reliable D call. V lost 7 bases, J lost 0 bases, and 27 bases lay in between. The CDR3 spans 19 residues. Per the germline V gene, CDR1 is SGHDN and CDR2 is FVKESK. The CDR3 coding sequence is TGTGCCAGCACCACCAAGAAGGGTGCGGTCGGGGTCGTGAACACTGAAGCTTTCTTT. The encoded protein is CASTTKKGAVGVVNTEAFF.

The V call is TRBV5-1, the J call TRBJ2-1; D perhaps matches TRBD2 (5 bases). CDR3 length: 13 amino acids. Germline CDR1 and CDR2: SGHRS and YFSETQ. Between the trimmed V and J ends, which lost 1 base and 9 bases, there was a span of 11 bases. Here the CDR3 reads CASSLLLASEQFF. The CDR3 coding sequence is TGCGCCAGCAGCTTGTTGTTAGCGTCTGAGCAGTTCTTC.

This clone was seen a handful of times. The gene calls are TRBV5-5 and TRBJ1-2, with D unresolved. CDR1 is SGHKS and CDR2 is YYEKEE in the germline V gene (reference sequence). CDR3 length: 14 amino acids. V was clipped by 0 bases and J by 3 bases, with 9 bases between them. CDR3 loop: CASSLGGIDYGYTF. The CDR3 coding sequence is TGTGCCAGCAGCTTGGGAGGGATCGACTATGGCTACACCTTC.

Written as DNA, the CDR3 is TGTGCCAGCAGTTTACAGCGGTACTACGAGCAGTACTTC. It translates to CASSLQRYYEQYF. J is TRBJ2-7 and V is TRBV12-3 or TRBV12-4; D is perhaps TRBD2 (5 bases). The CDR3 is 13 amino acids. Trimming took off 2 bases at V and 3 bases at J, with 8 bases between the two ends.

The DNA for the CDR3 is TGTGCCAGCAGGGTCACAGGGGAAAAACTGTTTTTT. This translates into CASRVTGEKLFF. The chain is built from TRBV2 and TRBJ1-4; D perhaps matches TRBD1 (6 bases). V was shortened by 6 bases and J by 8 bases, with 10 bases between the two germline ends. CDR3 length equals 12 residues. The germline V gene has CDR1 SNHLY and CDR2 FYNNEI.

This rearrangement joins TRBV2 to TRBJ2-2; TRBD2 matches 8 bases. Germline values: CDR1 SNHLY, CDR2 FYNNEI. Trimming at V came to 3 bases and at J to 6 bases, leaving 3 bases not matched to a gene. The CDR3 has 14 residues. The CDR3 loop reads CASSDGGAPGELFF. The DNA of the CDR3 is TGTGCCAGCAGTGACGGGGGGGCCCCCGGGGAGCTGTTTTTT.

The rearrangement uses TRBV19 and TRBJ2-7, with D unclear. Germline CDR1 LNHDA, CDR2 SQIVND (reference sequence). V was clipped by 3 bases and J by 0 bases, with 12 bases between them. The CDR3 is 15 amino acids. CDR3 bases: TGTGCCAGTAGTATTTCAGGCACCAGCTCCTACGAGCAGTACTTC. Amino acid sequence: CASSISGTSSYEQYF.

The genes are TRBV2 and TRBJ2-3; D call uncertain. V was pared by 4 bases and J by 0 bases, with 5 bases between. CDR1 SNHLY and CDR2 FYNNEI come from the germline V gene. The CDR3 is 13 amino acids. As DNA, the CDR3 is TGTGCCAGCAGTGTTGCGAGCACAGATACGCAGTATTTT. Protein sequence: CASSVASTDTQYF.

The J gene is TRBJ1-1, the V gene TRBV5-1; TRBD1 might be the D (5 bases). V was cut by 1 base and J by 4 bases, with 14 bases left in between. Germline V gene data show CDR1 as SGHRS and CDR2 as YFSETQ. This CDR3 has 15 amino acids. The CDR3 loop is CASSLNMGGITEAFF. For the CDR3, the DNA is TGCGCCAGCAGCTTGAATATGGGGGGGATCACTGAAGCTTTCTTT.

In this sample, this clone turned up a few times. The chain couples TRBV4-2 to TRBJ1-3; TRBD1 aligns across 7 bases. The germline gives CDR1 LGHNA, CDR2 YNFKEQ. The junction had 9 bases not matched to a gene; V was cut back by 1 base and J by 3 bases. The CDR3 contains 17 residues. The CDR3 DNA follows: TGTGCCAGCAGCCAAGGAACAGGGGAGATGGGTGGAAACACCATATATTTT. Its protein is CASSQGTGEMGGNTIYF.

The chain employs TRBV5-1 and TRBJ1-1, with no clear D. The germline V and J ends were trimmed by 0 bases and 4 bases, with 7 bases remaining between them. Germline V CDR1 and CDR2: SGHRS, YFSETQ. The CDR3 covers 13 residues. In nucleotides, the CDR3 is TGCGCCAGCAGCTTGGACAGCGGCACTGAAGCTTTCTTT. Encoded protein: CASSLDSGTEAFF.

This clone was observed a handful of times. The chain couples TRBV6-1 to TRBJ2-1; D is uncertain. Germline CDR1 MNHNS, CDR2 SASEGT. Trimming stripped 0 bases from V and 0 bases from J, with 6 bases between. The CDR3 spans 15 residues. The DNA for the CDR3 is TGTGCCAGCAGTGAAGCGGTGAGCTCCTACAATGAGCAGTTCTTC. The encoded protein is CASSEAVSSYNEQFF.

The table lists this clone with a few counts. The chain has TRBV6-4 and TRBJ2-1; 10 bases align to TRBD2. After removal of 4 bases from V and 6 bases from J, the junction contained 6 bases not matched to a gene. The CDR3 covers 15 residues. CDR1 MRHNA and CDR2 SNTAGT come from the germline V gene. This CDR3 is CASSVGLAAVNEQFF. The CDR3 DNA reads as TGTGCCAGCAGTGTAGGACTAGCGGCGGTCAATGAGCAGTTCTTC.

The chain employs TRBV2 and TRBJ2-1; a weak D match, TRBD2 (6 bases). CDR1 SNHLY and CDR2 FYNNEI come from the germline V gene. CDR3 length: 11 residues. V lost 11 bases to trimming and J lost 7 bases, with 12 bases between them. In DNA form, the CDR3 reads TGTGCCGGTCGACTAGAGAATGAGCAGTTCTTC. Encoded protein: CAGRLENEQFF.

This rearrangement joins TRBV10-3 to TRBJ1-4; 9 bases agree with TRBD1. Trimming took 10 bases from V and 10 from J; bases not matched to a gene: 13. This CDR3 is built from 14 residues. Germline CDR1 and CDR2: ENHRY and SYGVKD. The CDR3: CARDQQGAVGKLFF. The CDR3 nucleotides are TGTGCCAGAGACCAACAGGGGGCGGTGGGAAAACTGTTTTTT.

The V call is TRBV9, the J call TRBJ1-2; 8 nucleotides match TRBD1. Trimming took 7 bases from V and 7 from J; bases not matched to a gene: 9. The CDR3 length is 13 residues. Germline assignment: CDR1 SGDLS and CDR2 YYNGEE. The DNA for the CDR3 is TGTGCCAGCTCCAGGACAGGGCTTCGTGGCTACACCTTC. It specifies CASSRTGLRGYTF.